This T cell receptor (beta chain) came from a study of cytomegalovirus exposure and HLA in healthy donors (dated by TCRdb to about 2017). A note on the overall study: The 670 or so repertoires of the first cohort and the 120 validation repertoires were produced on the same platform, according to a later analysis. The study was designed to test whether signatures of past pathogen exposure could be identified by cataloging public T cell receptors. In addition to the first cohort of approximately 670 subjects, a separate validation cohort of some 120 different subjects was used. The study combined high-throughput TCR immunosequencing, statistical association of individual TCRs with disease status, and machine learning to predict cytomegalovirus infection status.

From the cysteine through the phenylalanine, the CDR3 covers 16 amino acids. The DNA shown is the 48-base CDR3, in frame from base 1. For this chain, trimming is 4 bases at the V end and 1 base at the J end, and the number of junction bases without a gene match is 6. The germline V gene supplies CDR1 MGHDK and CDR2 SYGVNS. The sample holds one count of this clone. It lacks a known antigen. It has no much larger one-base neighbor in the sample; base qualities were not kept. Donors formed part of the validation cohort, which comprised over a hundred subjects and was distinct from the first cohort of 666 subjects. Here is what the overall study found, with its caveats: A few of the identified cytomegalovirus-associated TCR beta chains were confirmed in vitro to be specific for cytomegalovirus antigens. A later analysis had no HLA typing for the validation cohort, so co-occurrence there was scored across all 120 or so repertoires. Most TCR sequences were observed very rarely across donors, whereas some public TCRs were present in many individuals. The study listed 150 to 200 TCR beta chains as associated with cytomegalovirus. It was suggested by the authors that the approach could potentially be generalized to other disease states and immunological phenotypes. Of the cluster scores, 94% were above 0 in a later analysis, which found that TCRs clustered in the first cohort also tended to co-occur in the 120 or so validation repertoires. Cytomegalovirus status was reported to be diagnosed by the classifier with high specificity and sensitivity in both the original and validation cohorts.

Library creation used the immunoSEQ multiplex PCR assay. On the study's bioinformatics: To diagnose cytomegalovirus status from the catalog of TCR beta chain sequences, a statistical classification framework was built. Entries here come from immuneACCESS through TCRdb and include only in-frame sequences with V and J called. Some clones fail to appear in such tables; in the studies checked, an unresolved V gene covers under half of the shortfall, and the cause of the remainder is unknown. From that table come the V and J calls and clone size; the DNA was used to work out D and trimming. The sample table shows about 130,000 clones, and around 90% are seen once. The ten largest account for less than 7% of the sample.

The clonotype comes from a young woman in good health and CMV-seropositive. The chain employs TRBV25-1 and TRBJ1-2; 10 nucleotides in the junction match TRBD1. The sample comprised PBMCs. The sequence in DNA is TGTGCCAGCAGTGCCCCCGGGACAGGGGTTAACTATGGCTACACCTTC. Its protein product is CASSAPGTGVNYGYTF.